Below are 19 T cell receptor beta chains sequenced from a single sample in a study of post-analysis software for immune sequencing data. The study, taken as a whole, reports: There were roughly 5 TRBV segments more frequent in patients than controls, and TRBV5-6, TRBV5-1 and TRBV20-1 were among them.

These receptors' antigens are unknown. Included in the TCR beta cDNA libraries were unique molecular identifiers. Each CDR3 protein gets one entry after TCRdb re-called the PCR reads with MiXCR. The sample shows a few hundred thousand distinct CDR3 sequences, around 33% of them seen only once. Sequencing input: blood. Every receptor here comes from a girl between 5 and 17 years old with multiple sclerosis.

The CDR3 loop is CASSFGNRFMNTEAFF. The CDR3 DNA follows: TGTGCCAGCAGTTTTGGGAACAGATTCATGAACACTGAAGCTTTCTTT. This rearrangement joins TRBV12-3 or TRBV12-4 to TRBJ1-1, with unresolved D. The CDR3 has 16 residues. The V end was cut by 3 bases, the J end by 0 bases, with 14 bases between.

The chain couples TRBV2 to TRBJ2-7, with 8 bases identical to TRBD2. The J call may be wrong; the DNA end is better matched by TRBJ2-4. The CDR3 totals 12 residues. Germline loops: CDR1 SNHLY, CDR2 FYNNEI. The CDR3 DNA reads TGTGCCAGCAACGGGAGGGAAAACATTCAGTACTTC. Translated: CASNGRENIQYF.

This clonotype was seen only once. CDR3 sequence reads: CASSLAGGPYNEQYF. The CDR3 DNA reads as TGTGCCAGCAGCCTAGCGGGGGGGCCCTACAATGAGCAGTACTTC. The chain uses TRBV5-6 and TRBJ2-7, with 12 positions matching TRBD2. This CDR3 is 15 amino acids long. Unmatched junction bases numbered 9, after V lost 4 bases and J lost 7 bases. CDR1 SGHDT and CDR2 YYEEEE come from the germline V gene.

This clonotype was observed a few times. The chain carries TRBV2 and TRBJ1-5; D gene uncertain. This CDR3 has 14 residues. CDR1 is SNHLY and CDR2 is FYNNEI in the germline V gene. Trimming stripped 4 bases from V and 2 bases from J, with 9 bases between. This CDR3 reads CASSVNGGNQPQHF. The CDR3 DNA sequence: TGTGCCAGCAGTGTAAACGGCGGCAATCAGCCCCAGCATTTT.

The gene calls are TRBV20-1 and TRBJ1-4, with 7 bases identical to TRBD1. Germline loops: CDR1 DFQATT, CDR2 SNEGSKA (reference sequence). The CDR3 covers 13 residues. In DNA form, the CDR3 reads TGCAGCTCCCGGGACAGCAACACCGAAAAACTGTTTTTT. Translating it yields CSSRDSNTEKLFF.

This clonotype was observed a handful of times. CDR3 nucleotides: TGTGCCAGCAGCTTAGCCCTCCTTGCGGGGGGGCAATACGAGCAGTACTTC. Residues: CASSLALLAGGQYEQYF. The chain employs TRBV11-1 and TRBJ2-7, with 9 nucleotides matching TRBD2. Germline trimming cut 0 bases from V and 4 bases from J; bases unmatched to any gene: 10. This CDR3 has 17 amino acids. From germline, CDR1 is SGHAT and CDR2 FQDESV (reference sequence).

This clonotype was found a few times. The chain uses TRBV6-1 and TRBJ1-2; TRBD1 is a possible D gene (5 bases). This CDR3 region has 14 residues. V was cut by 5 bases and J by 3 bases, with 13 bases left in between. Germline V lookup: CDR1 MNHNS, CDR2 SASEGT. CDR3 loop: CASSRRVGDYGYTF. In DNA form, the CDR3 reads TGTGCCAGCAGTCGCAGGGTAGGCGACTATGGCTACACCTTC.

This clonotype was observed a few times. With a much larger clone just one base away, this may be a read error. V and J are TRBV12-3 or TRBV12-4 and TRBJ1-2; TRBD1 agrees at 10 bases. V shed 2 bases and J 4 bases; nucleotides not matched to a gene: 1. The CDR3 covers 14 residues. CDR3 amino acids: CASSLRTGGYGYTF. Written as DNA, the CDR3 is TGTGCCAGCAGTTTACGGACAGGGGGCTATGGCTACACCTTC.

This clonotype was seen a handful of times. The CDR3 sequence: CSARDHERGGSVSYNEQFF. CDR3 nucleotide sequence: TGCAGTGCTAGAGATCACGAGCGGGGGGGCTCAGTCTCCTACAATGAGCAGTTCTTC. This rearrangement joins TRBV20-1 to TRBJ2-1; 10 nucleotides line up with TRBD2. V dropped 0 bases and J dropped 0; count of bases not matched to a gene: 11. The V gene's germline CDR1 is DFQATT and CDR2 SNEGSKA (reference sequence). This CDR3 contains 19 residues.

V gene TRBV4-2 combines with J gene TRBJ2-3; no clear D gene. Trimming pared 0 bases from V and 5 bases from J, leaving 6 bases between. The CDR3 contains 13 residues. CDR1 and CDR2 from the germline V gene are LGHNA and YNFKEQ. CDR3 region: CASSQDKRDTQYF. CDR3 bases: TGTGCCAGCAGCCAAGACAAGCGAGATACGCAGTATTTT.

This clonotype appeared a few times. The chain's CDR3 is CASSQERVGRLGDTQYF. CDR3 DNA: TGTGCCAGCAGCCAAGAAAGAGTTGGGCGGTTGGGAGATACGCAGTATTTT. The chain joins TRBV3-1 to TRBJ2-3; no clear D. Looked up from germline, CDR1 is LGHDT and CDR2 is YNNKEL (reference sequence). V was pared by 0 bases and J by 5 bases, with 18 bases between. CDR3 size: 17 residues.

Only a few counts were recorded for this clonotype. The chain links TRBV5-1 to TRBJ2-5, with 13 positions matching TRBD2. This CDR3 is built from 18 residues. The germline gives CDR1 SGHRS, CDR2 YFSETQ. J gave up 2 bases and V 1 base, and 8 bases lay outside the gene matches. CDR3 coding DNA: TGCGCCAGCAGCTTGTTCGGACTAGCGGGGGAGATACAAGAGACCCAGTACTTC. Residues: CASSLFGLAGEIQETQYF.

The gene calls are TRBV12-3 or TRBV12-4 and TRBJ2-1; D possibly uses TRBD1 or TRBD2 (6 bases each). The CDR3 consists of 17 residues. V dropped 3 bases and J dropped 2 bases, with 17 bases sitting between them. CDR3: CASSLFIGGLTYNEQFF. Here the CDR3 DNA reads TGTGCCAGCAGTTTGTTTATCGGGGGCCTCACCTACAATGAGCAGTTCTTC.

The CDR3 protein is CASSNRRDTLLQETQYF. The DNA of the CDR3 is TGTGCCAGTAGTAATCGGAGGGACACTCTCCTCCAAGAGACCCAGTACTTC. V is TRBV19 and J is TRBJ2-5; D possibly uses TRBD1 or TRBD2 (6 bases each). CDR1 LNHDA and CDR2 SQIVND come from the germline V gene (reference sequence). The V end lost 4 bases, the J end lost 1 base, and 19 bases lay between the germline ends. The CDR3 sequence is 17 residues long.

The genes are TRBV18 and TRBJ2-5; 9 bases are a match to TRBD1. The J call may be faulty, since TRBJ2-7 better matches the DNA end. The CDR3 is 13 residues long. Germline CDR1 is KGHSH and CDR2 is LQKENI. The CDR3 DNA follows: TGTGCCAGCTCACCGGGACAGGGAAACGAGCAGTACTTC. It yields the protein CASSPGQGNEQYF.

The gene calls are TRBV7-3 and TRBJ2-1, with TRBD1 matching over 9 bases. The CDR3 runs to 15 residues. J gave up 8 bases and V 1 base, and 6 bases lay outside the gene matches. The germline V gene has CDR1 SGHTA and CDR2 FQGTGA. CDR3 residues: CASSLNGQGMDEQFF. CDR3 in DNA: TGTGCCAGCAGCTTAAACGGACAGGGGATGGATGAGCAGTTCTTC.

The gene calls are TRBV4-1 and TRBJ1-2, with D unclear. Trimming took 0 bases from V and 2 from J, leaving 13 bases between them. This CDR3 has 16 amino acids. Looked up from germline, CDR1 is MGHRA and CDR2 is YSYEKL. CDR3: CASSQDPGGSNYGYTF. CDR3 bases: TGCGCCAGCAGCCAAGATCCTGGTGGGTCAAACTATGGCTACACCTTC.

This chain uses TRBV12-3 or TRBV12-4 with TRBJ1-2, with D possibly TRBD1 on 6 matching bases. This CDR3 is 13 amino acids long. V lost 3 bases, J lost 6 bases, and 11 bases lay in between. CDR3 amino acids: CASSLTAGDGYTF. In DNA form, the CDR3 reads TGTGCCAGCAGTTTGACGGCAGGGGATGGCTACACCTTC.

This clonotype has at least ten counts. The chain recombines TRBV12-3 or TRBV12-4 with TRBJ2-3, with 9 positions matching TRBD1. Germline trimming cut 7 bases from V and 6 bases from J; bases unmatched to any gene: 8. The CDR3 runs to 14 residues. The chain's CDR3 is CASTRDRAWDTQYF. In DNA, the CDR3 is TGTGCCAGCACCCGGGACAGGGCATGGGATACGCAGTATTTT.